The T cell receptor (beta chain) under discussion was sequenced for a study of blood T cell repertoires in COVID-19. Between the trimmed V and J ends, which lost 3 bases and 11 bases, there was a span of 11 bases. The CDR3 extends over 12 amino acids. Method: immunoSEQ multiplex PCR; TCRdb's copy keeps in-frame clones and lacks some. Of under 250,000 clones detected, approximately 86% appear once; the ten largest clones hold around 1.5%. The receptor was derived from a woman aged 60-75 years who had recovered from COVID-19. The sequencing input was peripheral blood. The chain joins TRBV12-3 or TRBV12-4 to TRBJ1-5; a weak D match, TRBD1 (5 bases). The CDR3 DNA sequence: TGTGCCAGCAGTTTTTGGGGGGGAGCCCAGCATTTT. Translation: CASSFWGGAQHF.